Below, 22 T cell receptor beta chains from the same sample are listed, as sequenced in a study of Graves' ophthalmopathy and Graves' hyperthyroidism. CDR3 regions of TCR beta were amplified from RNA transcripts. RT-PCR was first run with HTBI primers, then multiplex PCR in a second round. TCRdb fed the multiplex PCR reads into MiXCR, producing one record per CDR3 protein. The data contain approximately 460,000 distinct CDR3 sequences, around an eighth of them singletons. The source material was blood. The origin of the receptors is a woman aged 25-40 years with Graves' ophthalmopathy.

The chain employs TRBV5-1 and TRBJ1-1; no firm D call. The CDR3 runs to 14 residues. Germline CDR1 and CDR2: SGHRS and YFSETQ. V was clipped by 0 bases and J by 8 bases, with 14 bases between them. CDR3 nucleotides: TGCGCCAGCAGCTTGGAGGGTTCGCACGGAGAAGCTTTCTTT. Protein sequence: CASSLEGSHGEAFF.

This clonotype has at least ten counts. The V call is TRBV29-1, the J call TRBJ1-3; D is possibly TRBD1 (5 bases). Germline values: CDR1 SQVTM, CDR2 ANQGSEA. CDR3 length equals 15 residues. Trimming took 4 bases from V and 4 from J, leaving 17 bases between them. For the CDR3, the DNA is TGCAGCGTTGTAAGTCGGGTGACAGCCGGAAACACCATATATTTT. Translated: CSVVSRVTAGNTIYF. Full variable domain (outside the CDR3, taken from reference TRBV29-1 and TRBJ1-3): SAVISQKPSRDICQRGTSLTIQCQVDSQVTMMFWYRQQPGQSLTLIATANQGSEATYESGFVIDKFPISRPNLTFSTLTVSNMSPEDSSIYLCSVVSRVTAGNTIYFGEGSWLTVV.

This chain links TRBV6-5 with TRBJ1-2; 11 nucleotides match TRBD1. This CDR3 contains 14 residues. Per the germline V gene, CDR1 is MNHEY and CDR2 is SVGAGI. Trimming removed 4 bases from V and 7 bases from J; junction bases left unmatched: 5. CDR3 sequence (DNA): TGTGCCAGCAGTTTGGACAGGGGGCCCATTGGCTACACCTTC. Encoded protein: CASSLDRGPIGYTF.

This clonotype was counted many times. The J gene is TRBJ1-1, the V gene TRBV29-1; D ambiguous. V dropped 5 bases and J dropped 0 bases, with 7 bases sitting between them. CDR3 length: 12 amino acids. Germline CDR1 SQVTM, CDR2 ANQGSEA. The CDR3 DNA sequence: TGCAGCGTTTGCAGGCTGAACACTGAAGCTTTCTTT. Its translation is CSVCRLNTEAFF.

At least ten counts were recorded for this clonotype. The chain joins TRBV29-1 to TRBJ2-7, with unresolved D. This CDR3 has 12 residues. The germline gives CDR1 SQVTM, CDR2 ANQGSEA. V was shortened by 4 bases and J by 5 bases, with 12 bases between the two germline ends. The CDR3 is CSVGKGGDEQYF. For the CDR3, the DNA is TGCAGCGTTGGCAAGGGTGGGGACGAGCAGTACTTC.

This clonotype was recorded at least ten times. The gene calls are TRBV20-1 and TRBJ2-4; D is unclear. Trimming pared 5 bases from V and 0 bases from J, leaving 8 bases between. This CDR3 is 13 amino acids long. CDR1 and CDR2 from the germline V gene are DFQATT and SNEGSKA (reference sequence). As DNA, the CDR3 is TGCAGTGCTTCCAGGAGAGCCAAAAACATTCAGTACTTC. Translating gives CSASRRAKNIQYF.

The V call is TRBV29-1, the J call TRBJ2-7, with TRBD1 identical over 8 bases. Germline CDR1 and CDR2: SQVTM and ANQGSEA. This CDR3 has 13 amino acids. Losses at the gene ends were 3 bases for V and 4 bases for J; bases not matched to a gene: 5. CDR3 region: CSVDSGQDYEQYF. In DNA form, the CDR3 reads TGCAGCGTTGACTCGGGACAGGATTACGAGCAGTACTTC.

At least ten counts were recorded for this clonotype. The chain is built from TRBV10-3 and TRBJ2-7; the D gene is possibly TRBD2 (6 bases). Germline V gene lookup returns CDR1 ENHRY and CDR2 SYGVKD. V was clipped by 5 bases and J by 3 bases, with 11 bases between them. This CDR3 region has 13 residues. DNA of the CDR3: TGTGCCATCAGTTCCCGACTAGTCTACGAGCAGTACTTC. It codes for CAISSRLVYEQYF.

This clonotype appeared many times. The CDR3 DNA follows: TGTGCCATCAGCCCCGGCAGGAGTGGGCAGACCCAGTACTTC. It codes for CAISPGRSGQTQYF. The V and J genes are TRBV10-3 and TRBJ2-5; D gene uncertain. Germline CDR1 reads ENHRY; CDR2 reads SYGVKD. This CDR3 comprises 14 residues. With 6 bases removed from V and 6 bases from J, the gap between germline ends came to 17 bases.

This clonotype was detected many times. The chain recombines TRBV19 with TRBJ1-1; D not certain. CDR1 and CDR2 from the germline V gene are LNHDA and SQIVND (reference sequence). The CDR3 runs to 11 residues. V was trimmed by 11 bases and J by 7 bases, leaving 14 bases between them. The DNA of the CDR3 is TGTGCCTGTGGCAGAACCCTTGAAGCTTTCTTT. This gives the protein CACGRTLEAFF.

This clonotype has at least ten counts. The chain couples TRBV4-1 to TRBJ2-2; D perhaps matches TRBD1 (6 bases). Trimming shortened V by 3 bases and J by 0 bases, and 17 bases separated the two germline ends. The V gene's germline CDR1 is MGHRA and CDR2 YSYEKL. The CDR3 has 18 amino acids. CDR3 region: CASSQTGSRGANTGELFF. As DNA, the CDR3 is TGCGCCAGCAGCCAGACAGGAAGTAGGGGCGCGAACACCGGGGAGCTGTTTTTT.

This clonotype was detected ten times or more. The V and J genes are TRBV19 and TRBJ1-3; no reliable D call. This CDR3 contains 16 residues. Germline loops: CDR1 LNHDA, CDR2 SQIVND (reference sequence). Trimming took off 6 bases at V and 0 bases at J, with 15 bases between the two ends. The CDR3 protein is CASSPVELSSGNTIYF. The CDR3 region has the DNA TGTGCCAGTAGCCCCGTGGAGTTGAGCTCTGGAAACACCATATATTTT.

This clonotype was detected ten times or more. CDR3 sequence reads: CASSVQGAGANVLTF. The CDR3 DNA follows: TGCGCCAGCAGCGTTCAGGGGGCTGGGGCCAACGTCCTGACTTTC. This sequence joins TRBV5-1 and TRBJ2-6, with TRBD1 matching over 7 bases. The CDR3 contains 15 residues. Germline values: CDR1 SGHRS, CDR2 YFSETQ. Trimming cost V 4 bases and J 2 bases; bases outside gene matches: 3.

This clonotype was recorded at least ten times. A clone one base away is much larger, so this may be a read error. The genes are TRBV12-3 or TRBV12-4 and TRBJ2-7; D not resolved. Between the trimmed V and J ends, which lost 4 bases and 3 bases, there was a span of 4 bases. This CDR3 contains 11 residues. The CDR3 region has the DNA TGTGCCAGCAGTTACTACTACGAGCAGTACTTC. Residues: CASSYYYEQYF.

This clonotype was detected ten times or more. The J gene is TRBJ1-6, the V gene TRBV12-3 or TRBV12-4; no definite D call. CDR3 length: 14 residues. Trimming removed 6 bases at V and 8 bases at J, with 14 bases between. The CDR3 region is CASRVGLIDSPLHF. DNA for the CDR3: TGTGCCAGCAGAGTAGGGCTAATAGATTCACCCCTCCACTTT.

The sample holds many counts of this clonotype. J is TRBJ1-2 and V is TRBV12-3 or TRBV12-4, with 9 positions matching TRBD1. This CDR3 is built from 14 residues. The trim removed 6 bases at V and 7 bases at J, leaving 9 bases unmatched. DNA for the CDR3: TGTGCCAGCAGGACAACAGGGGGCGGGGGTGGCTACACCTTC. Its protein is CASRTTGGGGGYTF.

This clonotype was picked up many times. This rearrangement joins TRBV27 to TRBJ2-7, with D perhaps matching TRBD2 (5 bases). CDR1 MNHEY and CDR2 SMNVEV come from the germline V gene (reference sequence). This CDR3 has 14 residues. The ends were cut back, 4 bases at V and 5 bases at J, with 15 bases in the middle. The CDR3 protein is CASSSRLGGDEQYF. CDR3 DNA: TGTGCCAGCAGTTCCAGGTTAGGAGGTGACGAGCAGTACTTC.

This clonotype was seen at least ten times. CDR3 nucleotides: TGTGCCAGCAGCTCTCACAGGGGCAGGGAGCCCCAGCATTTT. Its protein product is CASSSHRGREPQHF. The J gene is TRBJ1-5, the V gene TRBV11-2, with 7 bases fitting TRBD1. Germline CDR1 reads SGHAT; CDR2 reads FQNNGV. The V segment lost 4 bases and the J segment 8 bases; nucleotides outside the gene matches: 8. This CDR3 has 14 residues.

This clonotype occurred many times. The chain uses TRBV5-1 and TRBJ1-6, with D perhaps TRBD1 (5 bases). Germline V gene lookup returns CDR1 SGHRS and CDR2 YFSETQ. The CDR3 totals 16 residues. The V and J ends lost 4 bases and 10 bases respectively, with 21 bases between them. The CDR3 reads CASSLGRGTHRSPLHF. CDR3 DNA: TGCGCCAGCAGCCTGGGGAGGGGTACGCATCGGTCACCCCTCCACTTT.

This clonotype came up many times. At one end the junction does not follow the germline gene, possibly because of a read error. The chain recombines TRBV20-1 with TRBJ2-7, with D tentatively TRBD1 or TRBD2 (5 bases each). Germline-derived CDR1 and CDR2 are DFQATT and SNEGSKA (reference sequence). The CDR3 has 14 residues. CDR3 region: CSARSRGRVDEQCF. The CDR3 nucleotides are TGCAGTGCTAGATCCCGGGGCAGGGTAGACGAGCAGTGCTTC.

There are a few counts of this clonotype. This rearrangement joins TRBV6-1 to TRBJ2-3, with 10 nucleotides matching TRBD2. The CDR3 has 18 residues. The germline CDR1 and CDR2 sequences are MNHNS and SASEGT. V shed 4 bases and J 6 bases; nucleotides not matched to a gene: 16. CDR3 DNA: TGTGCCAGCAGTGGAGTGATACTAGCGGGATCCTACGGCGATACGCAGTATTTT. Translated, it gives CASSGVILAGSYGDTQYF.

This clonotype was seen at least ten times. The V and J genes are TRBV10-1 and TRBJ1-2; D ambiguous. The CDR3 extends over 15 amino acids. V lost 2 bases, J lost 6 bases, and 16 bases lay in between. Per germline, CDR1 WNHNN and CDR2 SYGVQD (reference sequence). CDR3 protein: CASSEAGTPRDGYTF. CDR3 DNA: TGCGCCAGCAGTGAGGCGGGCACCCCTAGGGATGGCTACACCTTC.